A selection of T cell receptor beta chains follows, all from one sample in a study of response to subunit inactivated influenza vaccine. TCRdb used MiXCR to reprocess the RT-PCR reads, holding one entry per CDR3 protein. There are hundreds of thousands of distinct CDR3 sequences in the sample; 10% to 15% occur only once, and over 10% lies in the top ten. Source: PBMCs from blood, taken roughly 45 days after vaccination. The receptors were gathered from a man aged 45 to 65 who received an inactivated influenza vaccine. The conserved cysteine and the conserved F or W are not part of the CDR3 here. D genes are given only for firm matches. Some rows have no size entry. The others give once, few or many, or a class for an expanded clone.

V gene | clone size | CDR3 length | D gene | CDR3 protein
TRBV7-2 | few | 12 | TRBD2 | ASSFSGSAYEQY
TRBV5-1 | few | 10 | - | ASKPEDYGYT
TRBV6-4 | - | 11 | - | ASSAELNTEAF
TRBV6-2/TRBV6-3 | few | 13 | TRBD2 | ASSLAGGPPDTQY
TRBV20-1 | few | 13 | - | SAREWVVKYNEQF
TRBV20-1 | few | 13 | - | SAGPRVGALGSQY
TRBV12-3/TRBV12-4 | few | 14 | - | ASSPDRFRLTDTQY
TRBV29-1 | many | 11 | TRBD1 | SVAGGSNQPQH
TRBV27 | - | 14 | TRBD1 | ASSLLGQGASNEQF
TRBV27 | few | 16 | TRBD2 | ASKSRGLAGPSSYEQY
TRBV20-1 | many | 8 | TRBD2 | SAQREGEF
TRBV13 | few | 13 | - | ASSPTPTLQETQY
TRBV15 | few | 13 | TRBD1 | ATSRGGTVNQPQH